This T cell receptor (beta chain) was sequenced in a study of identical twins. General study findings and limits: Invariant populations such as MAIT and iNKT cells could partly muddle zero-insertion analyses. Alpha sequences that were out-of-frame and twin-shared showed an excess of low generation probability. Cross-sectional statistics underpinned the conclusions; the same donors were not followed.

V was trimmed by 6 bases and J by 0 bases, leaving 15 bases between them. The CDR3 spans 16 residues. Details on this clonotype: What it recognizes is unknown.

TCRdb used MiXCR to reprocess the 5' RACE reads, holding one entry per CDR3 protein. The table records around 240,000 distinct CDR3 sequences, roughly a tenth of them present only once. Sample: memory T cells sorted from blood. This sequence originates from a man in his forties or fifties in good health. The chain is built from TRBV12-3 or TRBV12-4 and TRBJ2-4; weak D call: TRBD1 (6 bases). CDR3 sequence: CASRPGQILAKNIQYF. CDR3 nucleotides: TGTGCCAGCAGACCTGGACAGATACTAGCCAAAAACATTCAGTACTTC.